These 8 T cell receptor beta chains were all obtained from the same sample, sequenced in a study of beta chain features in type 1 diabetes. Whole-study results and caveats: All four CD4+ subsets of Type 1 diabetes patients contained TCRB CDR3s that were moderately but significantly shorter.

The entirety of the isolated RNA underwent reverse transcription, so expressed TCRB transcripts were sequenced. The assay was immunoSEQ multiplex PCR, and TCRdb's table has in-frame clones only and misses some. The table includes some 370,000 clones, around 9.6% detected once. No antigen is known for these receptors. Sequencing input: central memory CD4+ T cells from blood. These receptor sequences come from a man younger than 40 with type 1 diabetes.

The chain recombines TRBV28 with TRBJ1-4, with D possibly matching TRBD1 (6 bases). Germline V CDR1 and CDR2: MDHEN, SYDVKM. This CDR3 comprises 13 residues. Trimming pared 8 bases from V and 5 bases from J, leaving 12 bases between. The CDR3, as DNA: TGTGCCAGCGGGGGGGCGCAAAATGAAAAACTGTTTTTT. Translated: CASGGAQNEKLFF.

In this sample, this clone turned up many times. The chain has TRBV18 and TRBJ1-1, with no clear D. V dropped 3 bases and J dropped 6 bases, with 11 bases sitting between them. Looked up from germline, CDR1 is KGHSH and CDR2 is LQKENI. The CDR3 consists of 13 residues. CDR3 in amino acids: CASSPSEASEAFF. The CDR3 bases are TGTGCCAGCTCACCGAGTGAGGCCTCTGAAGCTTTCTTT.

This clone showed up many times. This chain links TRBV7-3 with TRBJ2-2, with 7 bases lining up with TRBD2. The J segment lost 2 bases and the V segment lost 2 bases, leaving 5 bases of the junction unmatched. From germline, CDR1 is SGHTA and CDR2 FQGTGA. This CDR3 is 16 amino acids long. The CDR3 bases are TGTGCCAGCAGCTTAGGGACTATCAACAACACCGGGGAGCTGTTTTTT. Encoded protein: CASSLGTINNTGELFF.

This chain connects TRBV6-5 to TRBJ2-5; either TRBD1 or TRBD2 may fit D (5 bases each). The CDR3 has 15 residues. V lost 6 bases to trimming and J lost 0 bases, with 14 bases between them. From germline, CDR1 is MNHEY and CDR2 SVGAGI. In DNA, the CDR3 is TGTGCCAGCAGGGGGGATAGCAGGTACCAAGAGACCCAGTACTTC. Its translation is CASRGDSRYQETQYF.

This clone has only a few counts. J is TRBJ2-3 and V is TRBV28; TRBD1 aligns across 11 bases. V lost 3 bases, J lost 5 bases, and 7 bases stayed unmatched. This CDR3 comprises 16 residues. Germline CDR1 reads MDHEN; CDR2 reads SYDVKM. The CDR3 DNA sequence: TGTGCCAGCAGTTTTTCCGGGACAGGGGGTATAGATACGCAGTATTTT. Translation: CASSFSGTGGIDTQYF.

Only a few counts were recorded for this clone. The chain has TRBV18 and TRBJ2-7; D tentatively fits TRBD1 or TRBD2 (5 bases each). Germline V gene lookup returns CDR1 KGHSH and CDR2 LQKENI. V was pared by 6 bases and J by 7 bases, with 19 bases between. This CDR3 spans 14 amino acids. The CDR3 nucleotides read TGTGCCAGCTCGTCCGGGACGGGGCCGAGAGAGCAGTACTTC. Translation gives CASSSGTGPREQYF.

The chain employs TRBV5-5 and TRBJ2-1; maybe TRBD2 (6 bases). CDR3 length: 16 amino acids. Looked up from germline, CDR1 is SGHKS and CDR2 is YYEKEE (reference sequence). The V end was cut by 7 bases, the J end by 8 bases, with 25 bases between. The CDR3 spells CASDRRALQRSDEQFF. DNA of the CDR3: TGTGCCAGCGACCGGAGGGCCTTACAGCGGTCCGATGAGCAGTTCTTC.

The J gene is TRBJ2-1, the V gene TRBV19; TRBD2 matches 16 bases. This CDR3 spans 15 amino acids. Germline lookup yields CDR1 LNHDA and CDR2 SQIVND (reference sequence). J lost 7 bases, V lost 5 bases, and 2 bases had no gene match. In DNA, the CDR3 is TGTGCCAGTAGTTCGGGACTAGCGGGAGGGAATGAGCAGTTCTTC. Its protein is CASSSGLAGGNEQFF. Variable domain in full (rest from reference TRBV19 and TRBJ2-1): DGGITQSPKYLFRKEGQNVTLSCEQNLNHDAMYWYRQDPGQGLRLIYYSQIVNDFQKGDIAEGYSVSREKKESFPLTVTSAQKNPTAFYLCASSSGLAGGNEQFFGPGTRLTVL.